The T cell receptor (beta chain) under discussion was sequenced for a study of blood T cells in healthy people across ages. Study-wide context: Researchers report that template switching captured about one barcoded beta molecule per two T cells.

Then a second PCR, running about 6 to 12 cycles, was carried out with a sample-barcoded 5' primer and a J-beta primer mix. In TCRdb, the 5' RACE reads were re-called with MiXCR into one record per CDR3 protein. This sample has fewer than 1.5 million distinct CDR3 sequences; around 42% occur once, and the top ten carry 7.9%. This CDR3 comprises 12 residues. V was clipped by 5 bases and J by 3 bases, with 11 bases between them. Per the germline V gene, CDR1 is DFQATT and CDR2 is SNEGSKA (reference sequence). The sequencing input was blood. V and J are TRBV20-1 and TRBJ2-7; D tentatively reads TRBD1 or TRBD2 (5 bases each). The TCR was taken from a woman between 18 and 30 years old in good health. CDR3 in amino acids: CSAVGRRYEQYF. The DNA for the CDR3 is TGCAGTGCTGTGGGACGTCGCTACGAGCAGTACTTC.